The clone carrying this T cell receptor beta chain was observed a handful of times. What it binds is not known. TCRdb reanalysed the 5' RACE reads using MiXCR and keeps one entry per CDR3 protein. The repertoire holds approximately 150,000 distinct CDR3 sequences, with approximately 15% as singletons. The data originate from a study of T-cell memory formation after mild COVID-19. General study points: CD4+ clones that contracted lay mainly in CM and EM; CD8+ ones lay in EMRA.

V gave up 8 bases and J gave up 11 bases, with 15 bases separating them. CDR1 is MNHNY and CDR2 is SVGAGI in the germline V gene (reference sequence). CDR3 length equals 11 residues. Sequencing was performed on PBMCs or a T cell subset sorted from them (not recorded which). This receptor was identified in an adult woman who had mild COVID-19 (a few samples of this study predate the infection). Cell type and time point are not known. The genes are TRBV6-6 and TRBJ1-1; no reliable D call. The CDR3 DNA reads TGTGCCAGCTTCTCCCCACTCGGGGCTTTCTTT. Translating gives CASFSPLGAFF.